The 9 T cell receptor beta chains listed next were all sequenced from one sample in a study of CD8+ T cells in alopecia areata. As the sequencing template, cDNA was produced by extracting RNA and reverse transcribing it. This table comes from immunoSEQ multiplex PCR, and its TCRdb copy is limited to in-frame clones, with some not included. This sample has about 99,000 clones, with 70% to 90% found just once. As to treatment: oral pan-JAK inhibitor, 5-10 mg twice daily. The source was CD8+ T cells sorted from blood, collected at approximately week 34, from a patient treated with tofacitinib. The receptor source for this set is a human donor with alopecia areata.

The chain employs TRBV7-9 and TRBJ1-3; the D is unclear. Trimming left V 5 bases short and J 1 base short, with 18 bases between. This CDR3 has 17 amino acids. Per the germline V gene, CDR1 is SEHNR and CDR2 is FQNEAQ (reference sequence). In nucleotides, the CDR3 is TGTGCCAGCAGCCCAAGGTCGGGAGAGCCTTCTGGAAACACCATATATTTT. The encoded protein is CASSPRSGEPSGNTIYF.

CDR3 loop: CASSAELAVQETQYF. The CDR3 coding sequence is TGTGCCAGCAGTGCCGAACTAGCGGTCCAAGAGACCCAGTACTTC. The chain uses TRBV2 and TRBJ2-5; TRBD2 aligns across 8 bases. Germline lookup yields CDR1 SNHLY and CDR2 FYNNEI. CDR3 length: 15 residues. With V trimmed by 4 bases and J by 1 base, 5 bases remained unmatched.

The chain is built from TRBV18 and TRBJ2-7, with D possibly matching TRBD1 (6 bases). CDR1 and CDR2 from the germline V gene are KGHSH and LQKENI. V lost 5 bases and J 1 base, leaving 6 bases between the germline ends. The CDR3 runs 12 residues. The DNA for the CDR3 is TGTGCCAGCTCAACAGGGTCCTACGAGCAGTACTTC. Translating gives CASSTGSYEQYF.

The chain is built from TRBV11-1 and TRBJ2-3; D might be TRBD2 (5 bases). The CDR3 is 12 residues long. V lost 6 bases and J lost 8, with 12 bases in between. Looked up from germline, CDR1 is SGHAT and CDR2 is FQDESV (reference sequence). The CDR3 spells CASSGWESTQYF. CDR3 DNA: TGTGCCAGCAGTGGATGGGAGAGTACGCAGTATTTT. Full variable domain (rest looked up from reference TRBV11-1 and TRBJ2-3): EAEVAQSPRYKITEKSQAVAFWCDPISGHATLYWYRQILGQGPELLVQFQDESVVDDSQLPKDRFSAERLKGVDSTLKIQPAELGDSAMYLCASSGWESTQYFGPGTRLTVL.

The gene calls are TRBV29-1 and TRBJ2-5, with 7 bases identical to TRBD2. Germline loops: CDR1 SQVTM, CDR2 ANQGSEA. V lost 3 bases, J lost 5 bases, and 15 bases stayed unmatched. The CDR3 loop spans 16 amino acids. CDR3 loop: CSVEEPGGGLWETQYF. The CDR3 DNA sequence: TGCAGCGTTGAGGAGCCGGGGGGAGGGCTTTGGGAGACCCAGTACTTC.

The chain carries TRBV27 and TRBJ1-2; unclear D gene. The V end lost 8 bases, the J end lost 8 bases, and 15 bases lay between the germline ends. The CDR3 runs 12 residues. Germline lookup yields CDR1 MNHEY and CDR2 SMNVEV (reference sequence). CDR3 region: CASWKGAFGYTF. CDR3 nucleotides: TGTGCCAGCTGGAAGGGCGCCTTCGGCTACACCTTC.

The chain employs TRBV7-6 and TRBJ2-7; TRBD2 aligns across 14 bases. Germline V gene lookup returns CDR1 SGHVS and CDR2 FNYEAQ. V was clipped by 5 bases and J by 6 bases; unmatched bases: 6. The CDR3 sequence is 15 residues long. CDR3: CASSPGLAGVGEQYF. CDR3 DNA sequence: TGTGCCAGCAGCCCGGGACTAGCGGGAGTTGGCGAGCAGTACTTC.

The J gene is TRBJ2-1, the V gene TRBV29-1; TRBD1 is a possible D gene (5 bases). The V gene lost 0 bases and the J gene lost 5 bases, with 11 bases spanning the gap. Germline CDR1 and CDR2: SQVTM and ANQGSEA. This CDR3 has 14 amino acids. CDR3 DNA: TGCAGCGTTGAAGACAGGGAAACAAACAATGAGCAGTTCTTC. This codes for CSVEDRETNNEQFF.

The V call is TRBV11-1, the J call TRBJ2-3; perhaps TRBD2 as D (5 bases). Trimming removed 7 bases from V and 4 bases from J, with 9 bases in between. CDR3 length: 12 residues. Germline V gene lookup returns CDR1 SGHAT and CDR2 FQDESV (reference sequence). The CDR3 region is CASTTGSDTQYF. In nucleotides, the CDR3 is TGTGCCAGCACCACGGGGTCAGATACGCAGTATTTT.